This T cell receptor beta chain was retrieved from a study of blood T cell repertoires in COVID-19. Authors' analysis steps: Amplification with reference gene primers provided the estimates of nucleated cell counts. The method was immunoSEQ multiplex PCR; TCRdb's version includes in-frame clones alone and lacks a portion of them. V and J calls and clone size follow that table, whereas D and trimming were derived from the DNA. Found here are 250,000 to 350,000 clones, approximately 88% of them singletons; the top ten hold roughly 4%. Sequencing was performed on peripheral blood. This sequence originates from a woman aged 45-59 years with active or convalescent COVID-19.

The CDR3 reads CASSQETRTFF. DNA of the CDR3: TGTGCCAGCAGTCAAGAGACTAGAACTTTCTTT. The gene calls are TRBV28 and TRBJ1-1, with no clear D. V gave up 5 bases and J gave up 12 bases, with 13 bases separating them. Per germline, CDR1 MDHEN and CDR2 SYDVKM. The CDR3 is made up of 11 amino acids.